This T cell receptor (beta chain) was identified in a study of T cell responses to AZD1222 COVID-19 vaccine. The assay was immunoSEQ multiplex PCR, and TCRdb's table has in-frame clones only and misses some. The sample carries over 75,000 clones, roughly nine tenths recorded once. Trimming removed 0 bases from V and 7 bases from J, with 11 bases in between. The CDR3 consists of 14 residues. Germline values: CDR1 SGHRS, CDR2 YFSETQ. This clonotype originated in an adult in good health. The gene calls are TRBV5-1 and TRBJ2-1; no clear D. The specimen was peripheral blood, collected on day 0 of AZD1222 vaccination. The CDR3 reads CASSLVSLDNEQFF. The CDR3 DNA reads as TGCGCCAGCAGCTTGGTAAGCTTGGATAATGAGCAGTTCTTC.